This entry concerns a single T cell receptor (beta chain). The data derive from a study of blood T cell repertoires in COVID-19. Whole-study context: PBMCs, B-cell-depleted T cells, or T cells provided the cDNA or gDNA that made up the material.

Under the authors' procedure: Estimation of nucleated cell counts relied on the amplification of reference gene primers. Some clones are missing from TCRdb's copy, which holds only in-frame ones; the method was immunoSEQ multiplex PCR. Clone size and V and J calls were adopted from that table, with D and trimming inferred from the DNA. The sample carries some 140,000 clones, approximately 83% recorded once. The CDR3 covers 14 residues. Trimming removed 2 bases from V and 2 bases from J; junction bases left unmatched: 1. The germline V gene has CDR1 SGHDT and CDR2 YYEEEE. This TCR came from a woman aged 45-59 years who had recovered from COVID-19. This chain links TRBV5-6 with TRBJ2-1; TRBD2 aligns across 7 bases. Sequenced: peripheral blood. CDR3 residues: CASSLAGTYNEQFF. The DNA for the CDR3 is TGTGCCAGCAGCTTAGCGGGAACCTACAATGAGCAGTTCTTC. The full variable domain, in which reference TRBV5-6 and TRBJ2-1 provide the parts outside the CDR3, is DAGVTQSPTHLIKTRGQQVTLRCSPKSGHDTVSWYQQALGQGPQFIFQYYEEEERQRGNFPDRFSGHQFPNYSSELNVNALLLGDSALYLCASSLAGTYNEQFFGPGTRLTVL.